These T cell receptor beta chains were read from a single sample in a study of shared clonotypes between healthy human individuals. Method: immunoSEQ multiplex PCR; TCRdb's copy keeps in-frame clones and lacks some. This table has approximately 510,000 clones, 70% to 80% appearing once. Sequenced: PBMCs. These receptors were collected from a woman aged 40 to 50 in good health. Some clones in this sample may be carry-over from other donors' samples. The CDR3 runs from the conserved cysteine through the conserved F or W. Each record gives: D gene, V gene, clone size, J gene, CDR3 DNA, CDR3 protein. A D gene is named only where the DNA matches it firmly. Size is omitted from some rows. Given values are once, few, many or a class for expanded clones.

TRBD2	TRBV29-1	NA	TRBJ2-7	TGCAGCGTTTCTGCGGGAGGGCCTTCCGGGCAGTACTTC	CSVSAGGPSGQYF
TRBD1	TRBV7-9	NA	TRBJ1-4	TGTGCCAGCAGCTCCGGGACAGCTCGAGAAAAACTGTTTTTT	CASSSGTAREKLFF
NA	TRBV27	NA	TRBJ2-7	TGTGCCAGCAGTTTCATCGGACAGACCTACGAGCAGTACTTC	CASSFIGQTYEQYF
TRBD2	TRBV6-4	many	TRBJ2-7	TGTGCCAGCAGTGATGCCCTAGACGGGAGGAACGAGCAGTACTTC	CASSDALDGRNEQYF
NA	TRBV7-9	NA	TRBJ2-1	TGTGCCAGCAGCTTGACAGGCGGAAGTGAGCAGTTCTTC	CASSLTGGSEQFF
TRBD1	TRBV5-1	NA	TRBJ1-4	TGCGCCAGCAGCTTGGTGGGGACAGGAGGAGAAAAACTGTTTTTT	CASSLVGTGGEKLFF
NA	TRBV7-3	once	TRBJ2-3	TGTGCCAGCAGCCCCGAGCTCACAGATACGCAGTATTTT	CASSPELTDTQYF
TRBD1	TRBV6-5	NA	TRBJ2-7	TGTGCCAGCAGCCGACAGGGGGCTTCGGCCGAGCAGTACTTC	CASSRQGASAEQYF
NA	TRBV27	few	TRBJ1-5	TGTGCCAGCAGGCAGACAGTGCATCAGCCCCAGCATTTT	CASRQTVHQPQHF
NA	TRBV9	NA	TRBJ2-7	TGTGCCAGCAGCTCCGGCGGACAGTTTAACTCCTACGAGCAGTACTTC	CASSSGGQFNSYEQYF
NA	TRBV7-9	few	TRBJ2-1	TGTGCCAGCAGCTTAGGACTGCCCACCTACAATGAGCAGTTCTTC	CASSLGLPTYNEQFF
NA	TRBV2	NA	TRBJ2-3	TGTGCCAGCAGTGAACCCACGGTCCCCCGGAAGGGCACAGATACGCAGTATTTT	CASSEPTVPRKGTDTQYF
NA	TRBV5-5	many	TRBJ2-4	TGTGCCAGCAGCTTCGCCGGTTCCAAAACCAAAAACATTCAGTACTTC	CASSFAGSKTKNIQYF
TRBD1	TRBV5-4	NA	TRBJ2-2	TGTGCCAGCAGCTCGAGACAGGGGGCGCAAGGCGGGGAGCTGTTTTTT	CASSSRQGAQGGELFF
NA	TRBV30	NA	TRBJ2-7	TGTGCCTGGAGAGGCCTCCACTACGAGCAGTACTTC	CAWRGLHYEQYF
NA	TRBV4-2	few	TRBJ2-1	TGTGCCAGCAGCCAAGGTATGAATGAGCAGTTCTTC	CASSQGMNEQFF